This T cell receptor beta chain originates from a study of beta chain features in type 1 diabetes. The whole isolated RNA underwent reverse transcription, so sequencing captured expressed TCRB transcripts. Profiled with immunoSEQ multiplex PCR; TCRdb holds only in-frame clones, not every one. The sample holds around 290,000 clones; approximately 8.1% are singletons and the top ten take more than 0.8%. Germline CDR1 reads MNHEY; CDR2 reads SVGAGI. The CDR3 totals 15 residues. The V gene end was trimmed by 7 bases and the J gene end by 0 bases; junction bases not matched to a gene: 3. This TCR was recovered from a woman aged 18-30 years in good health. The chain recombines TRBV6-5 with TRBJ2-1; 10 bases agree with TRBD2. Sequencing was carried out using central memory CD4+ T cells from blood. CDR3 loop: CASTPSGSSYNEQFF. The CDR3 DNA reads TGTGCCAGCACCCCTAGCGGGAGCTCCTACAATGAGCAGTTCTTC.